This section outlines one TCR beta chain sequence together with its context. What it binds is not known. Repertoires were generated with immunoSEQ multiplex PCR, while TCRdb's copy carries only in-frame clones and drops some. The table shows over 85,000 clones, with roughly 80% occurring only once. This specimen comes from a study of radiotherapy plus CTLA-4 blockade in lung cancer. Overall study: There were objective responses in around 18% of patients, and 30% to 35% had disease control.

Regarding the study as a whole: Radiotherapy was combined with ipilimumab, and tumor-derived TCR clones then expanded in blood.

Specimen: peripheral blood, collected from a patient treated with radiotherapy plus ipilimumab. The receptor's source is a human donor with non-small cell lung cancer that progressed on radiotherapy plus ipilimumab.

CDR3 protein: CASSHVGELGDTQYF. For the CDR3, the DNA is TGTGCCAGCAGCCACGTAGGGGAGCTGGGAGATACGCAGTATTTT. V usage is TRBV6-6 and J usage is TRBJ2-3; TRBD1 or TRBD2 may be the D gene (5 bases each). Trimming took off 6 bases at V and 5 bases at J, with 18 bases between the two ends. Per germline, CDR1 MNHNY and CDR2 SVGAGI (reference sequence). The CDR3 is 15 amino acids.